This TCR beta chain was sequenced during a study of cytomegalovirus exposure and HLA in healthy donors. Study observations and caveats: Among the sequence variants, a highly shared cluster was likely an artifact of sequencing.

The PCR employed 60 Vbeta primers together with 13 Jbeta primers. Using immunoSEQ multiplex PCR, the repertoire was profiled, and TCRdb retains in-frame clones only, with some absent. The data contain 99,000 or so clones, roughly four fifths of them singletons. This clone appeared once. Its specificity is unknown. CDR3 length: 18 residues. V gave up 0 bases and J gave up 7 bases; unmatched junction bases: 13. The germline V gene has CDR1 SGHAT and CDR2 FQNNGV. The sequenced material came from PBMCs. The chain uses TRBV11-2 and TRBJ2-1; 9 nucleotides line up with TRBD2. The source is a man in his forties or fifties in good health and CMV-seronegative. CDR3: CASSLDRSGRPSENEQFF. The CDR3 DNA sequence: TGTGCCAGCAGCTTAGATAGAAGCGGGAGGCCTTCGGAAAATGAGCAGTTCTTC.